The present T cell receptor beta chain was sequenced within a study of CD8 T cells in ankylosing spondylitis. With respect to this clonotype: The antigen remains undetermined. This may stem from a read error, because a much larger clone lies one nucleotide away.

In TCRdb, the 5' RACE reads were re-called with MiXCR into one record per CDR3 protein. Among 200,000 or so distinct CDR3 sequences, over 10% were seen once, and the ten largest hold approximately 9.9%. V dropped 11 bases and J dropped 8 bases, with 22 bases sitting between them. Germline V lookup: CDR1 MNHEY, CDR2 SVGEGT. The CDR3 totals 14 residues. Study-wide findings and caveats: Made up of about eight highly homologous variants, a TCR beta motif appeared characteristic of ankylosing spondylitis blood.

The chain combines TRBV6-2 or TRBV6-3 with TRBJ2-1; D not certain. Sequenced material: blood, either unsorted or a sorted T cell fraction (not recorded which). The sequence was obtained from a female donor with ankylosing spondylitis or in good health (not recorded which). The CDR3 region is CAGTKTATNHEQFF. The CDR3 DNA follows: TGTGCCGGCACTAAAACCGCGACAAACCATGAGCAGTTCTTC.